This T cell receptor beta chain was identified during a study of cytomegalovirus exposure and HLA in healthy donors. Study-level information: An earlier analysis found some 120 million unique TCR beta sequences from about 190 million T cells.

Comments on this clone: Its specificity is unknown.

Germline CDR1 SGHTA, CDR2 FQGNSA. V was cut by 1 base and J by 6 bases, with 10 bases left in between. CDR3 size: 15 residues. Researchers ran the PCR with 60 Vbeta and 13 Jbeta primers. Produced via immunoSEQ multiplex PCR; TCRdb's table is partial and in-frame only. This repertoire shows 100,000 to 150,000 clones, 75% to 85% found once; its top ten account for about 8.3%. Study results and limitations: In presence/absence analyses, roughly uniform sequencing depth across donors was assumed. Exclusion applied to some V segments, including TRBV6-2 and TRBV6-3, as they were indistinguishable. For cytomegalovirus status, the classifier reportedly gave diagnoses with high specificity and sensitivity.

The chain joins TRBV7-2 to TRBJ2-6; tentatively, D is TRBD1 (6 bases). Input material: PBMCs. The source is a woman aged 45-60 years in good health and CMV-seropositive. This chain's CDR3 is CASSLDSGAANVLTF. CDR3 nucleotides: TGTGCCAGCAGCTTAGACTCAGGGGCGGCCAACGTCCTGACTTTC.